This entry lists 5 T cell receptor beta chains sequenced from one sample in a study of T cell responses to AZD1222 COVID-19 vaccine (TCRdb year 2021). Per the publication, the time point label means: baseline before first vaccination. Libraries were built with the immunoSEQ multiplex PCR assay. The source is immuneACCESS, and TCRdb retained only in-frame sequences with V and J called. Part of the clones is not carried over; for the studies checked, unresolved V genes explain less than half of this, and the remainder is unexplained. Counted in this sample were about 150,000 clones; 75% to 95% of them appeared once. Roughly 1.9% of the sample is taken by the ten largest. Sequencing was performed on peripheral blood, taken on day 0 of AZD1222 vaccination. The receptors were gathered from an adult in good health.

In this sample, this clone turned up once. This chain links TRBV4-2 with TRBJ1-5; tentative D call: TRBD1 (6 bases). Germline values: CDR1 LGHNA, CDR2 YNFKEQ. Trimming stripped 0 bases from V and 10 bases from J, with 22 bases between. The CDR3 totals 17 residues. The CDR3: CASSQDGGGVDLVPQHF. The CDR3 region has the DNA TGTGCCAGCAGCCAAGATGGGGGGGGCGTTGATTTAGTACCCCAGCATTTT.

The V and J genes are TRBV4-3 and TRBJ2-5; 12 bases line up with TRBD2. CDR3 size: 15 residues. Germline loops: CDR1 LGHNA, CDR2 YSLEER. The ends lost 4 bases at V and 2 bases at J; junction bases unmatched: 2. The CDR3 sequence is CASSPLAGGQETQYF. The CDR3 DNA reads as TGCGCCAGCAGCCCCCTAGCGGGAGGGCAAGAGACCCAGTACTTC.

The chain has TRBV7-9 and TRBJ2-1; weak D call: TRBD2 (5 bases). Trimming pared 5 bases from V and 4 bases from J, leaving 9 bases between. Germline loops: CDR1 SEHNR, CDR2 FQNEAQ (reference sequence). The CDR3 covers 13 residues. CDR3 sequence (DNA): TGTGCCAGCAGCCCCGACTATTACAATGAGCAGTTCTTC. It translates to CASSPDYYNEQFF.

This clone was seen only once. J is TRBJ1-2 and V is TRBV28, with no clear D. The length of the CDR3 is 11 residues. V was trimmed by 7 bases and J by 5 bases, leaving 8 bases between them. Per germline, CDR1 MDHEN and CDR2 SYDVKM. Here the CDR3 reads CASTKRYGYTF. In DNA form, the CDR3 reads TGTGCCAGCACCAAAAGATATGGCTACACCTTC.

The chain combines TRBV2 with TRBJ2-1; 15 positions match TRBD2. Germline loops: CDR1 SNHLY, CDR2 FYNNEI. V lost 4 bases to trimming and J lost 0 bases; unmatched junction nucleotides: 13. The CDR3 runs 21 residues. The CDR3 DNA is TGTGCCAGCAGTGTCGCTTGGACTAGCGGGAGGGTGTCTAGCTCCTACAATGAGCAGTTCTTC. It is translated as CASSVAWTSGRVSSSYNEQFF.